Below, one TCR beta chain is given with its context. A few counts support this clonotype. It lacks a known antigen. Base-call qualities are not available, and no considerably larger clone is one nucleotide away. The TCR beta CDR3 regions were amplified from RNA transcripts. The first round of RT-PCR for the TCR CDR3 was performed with the HTBI primer set and the Qiagen OneStep RT-PCR kit. Libraries were constructed in a second round of multiplex PCR, after which size selection and purification were carried out. Libraries were sequenced paired-end with 100 bp reads on an Illumina HiSeq2000. Per the authors' processing: SOAPnuke was used to process the raw data, throwing out any read that contained adapters or uncalled bases, had a mean Phred below 15, or lacked an exact constant-primer or identifier match. COPE v1.2.5 was used to merge the high-quality paired reads, and each unique nucleotide sequence was defined as a clonotype. Clonotypes were aligned to IMGT TRBV, TRBD and TRBJ reference segments using MiTCR v1.1. Analysis was restricted to V-J combinations with a frequency above 0.0001, which covered roughly 99% of repertoires. A TCS score was defined as the ratio of F50 (clonal expansion) to E x V (chaos), with BLOSUM62-based TCRdist applied between CDR3 peptides within each V-J. Welch's t-statistics and random forest reduced roughly 500 V-J features to 13, which were used in a naive Bayes classifier (R e1071). The public reads were reanalyzed by TCRdb: fastp trimming at Q25, MiXCR alignment, in-frame beta chains only. Entries are consolidated by CDR3 protein sequence, retaining the most common genes and DNA. For this entry, the V and J calls and clone size follow TCRdb and not the study's own pipeline. Here the sample has approximately 600,000 distinct CDR3 sequences; less than 25% occur a single time. The ten largest make up 30% to 40% of the sample.

The sample originates from a study of T cells in Graves' hyperthyroidism and ophthalmopathy (dated by TCRdb to the late 2010s). With regard to the full study: Peripheral blood was collected at initial diagnosis, before any treatment. To identify distinguishing TCR V-J signatures, a discovery cohort of around 98 patients was used, comprising some 43 with Graves' ophthalmopathy and some 60 with stable Graves' hyperthyroidism. Prospective prediction of ophthalmopathy was tested in an independent validation cohort of approximately 18 hyperthyroidism patients and 15 to 17 patients who later progressed to ophthalmopathy. The 75 to 100 discovery patients were randomly split 7:3 into training and test sets. The study also compared thyroid tissue and blood T-cell repertoires from roughly 6 Graves' hyperthyroidism patients. Following sampling, methimazole starting at 30 mg daily was given to hyperthyroidism patients, and high-dose intravenous methylprednisolone was given to ophthalmopathy patients. The paper describes TCR Vbeta CDR3 sequencing of 140 or so peripheral blood samples, made up of about 41 ophthalmopathy patients, around 78 hyperthyroidism patients and 17 progressor patients.

Overall study outcomes, separate from this receptor: Sample size was not statistically predetermined, and investigators were not blinded to group allocation. Ophthalmopathy was separated from stable hyperthyroidism by a 13 V-J signature model, with 85% to 90% sensitivity and about 84% specificity obtained in cross-validation and 80%/75% obtained in testing. In validation, the model predicted progression to ophthalmopathy a median of approximately 6.6 months before onset, with about 67% sensitivity and 72.22% specificity. Most expanded thyroid clonotypes (frequency above 0.001) were also detected in blood, a finding suggesting that blood repertoires may reflect thyroid immune responses.

Ophthalmopathy patients had moderately to severely active disease, with a Clinical Activity Score of 3 or more, a NOSPECS grade of 4 or more, and a disease duration of less than 3 months. Patients with uncontrolled infections, other autoimmune diseases, pregnancy or lactation were excluded. Clinical symptoms, serum thyroxine and TRAb, thyroid ultrasound, and orbital computed tomography formed the basis for the diagnoses. Ficoll-Paque density gradient centrifugation was used to isolate PBMCs from around 10 ml of fresh peripheral blood. Total RNA was extracted with Trizol reagent, and quality was checked on an Agilent 2100 Bioanalyzer. From the germline V gene (reference sequence), CDR1 is DFQATT and CDR2 is SNEGSKA. The CDR3 starts with the cysteine, ends with the phenylalanine, and has 14 residues. The DNA shown is the 42-base CDR3, in frame from base 1. V lost 5 bases and J lost 4 bases, and the count of bases not matched to a germline gene is 10.

The TCR sequence derives from a man aged 30 to 45 with Graves' ophthalmopathy. Sequenced: blood. The chain is assembled from TRBV20-1 and TRBJ2-7; 8 of the junction bases match TRBD2. CDR3 loop: CSAFLVTSGYEQYF. The DNA sequence is as follows: TGCAGTGCTTTTCTAGTTACTAGCGGATACGAGCAGTACTTC.